The 5 T cell receptor beta chains given below trace back to one sample, sequenced in a study of blood T cell repertoires in COVID-19. Here immunoSEQ multiplex PCR was the method, and the copy in TCRdb shows in-frame clones only, minus some. This table holds about 140,000 clones, about 88% found once. The sample was peripheral blood. The receptors stem from a human donor with COVID-19, enrolled during active disease. The donor label of this sample is uncertain.

The chain carries TRBV18 and TRBJ1-5; D gene ambiguous. V was shortened by 2 bases and J by 4 bases, with 12 bases between the two germline ends. Germline V gene lookup returns CDR1 KGHSH and CDR2 LQKENI. CDR3 length: 15 amino acids. The CDR3 is CASSPEAGGNQPQHF. The CDR3 DNA reads as TGTGCCAGCTCACCAGAGGCAGGAGGGAATCAGCCCCAGCATTTT.

The chain joins TRBV10-2 to TRBJ2-3; 12 bases line up with TRBD2. CDR3 length: 17 residues. The trim removed 9 bases at V and 1 base at J, leaving 11 bases unmatched. Germline V CDR1 and CDR2: WSHSY, SAAADI. This CDR3 reads CASSRPLAGGGTDTQYF. Here the CDR3 DNA reads TGCGCCAGTTCCCGTCCTCTAGCGGGGGGGGGCACAGATACGCAGTATTTT.

This CDR3 reads CASSLVSAGLSTQYF. The CDR3 nucleotides are TGTGCCAGCAGCTTGGTCTCGGCAGGCCTATCGACCCAGTACTTC. The genes are TRBV7-8 and TRBJ2-5; D call uncertain. The V end lost 3 bases, the J end lost 7 bases, and 18 bases lay between the germline ends. The CDR3 spans 15 residues. Germline V CDR1 and CDR2: SGHVS, FQNEAQ.

This clone turned up a few times. The rearrangement links TRBV3-1 (or the pseudogene TRBV3-2) to TRBJ1-4, with TRBD1 matching 7 bases. Germline V gene data show CDR1 as LGHDT and CDR2 as YNNKEL (reference sequence). CDR3 length: 16 residues. With V trimmed by 4 bases and J by 4 bases, 9 bases remained unmatched. The CDR3 region has the DNA TGTGCCAGCAGCCTTTTGCCGGGACAGCATAATGAAAAACTGTTTTTT. This encodes CASSLLPGQHNEKLFF.

The chain employs TRBV11-1 and TRBJ2-7; 10 bases line up with TRBD2. Germline values: CDR1 SGHAT, CDR2 FQDESV (reference sequence). There are 14 residues in the CDR3. With V trimmed by 4 bases and J by 6 bases, 6 bases remained unmatched. CDR3 sequence reads: CASSSSLAGTEQYF. The CDR3 coding sequence is TGTGCCAGCAGCTCTTCACTAGCGGGAACCGAGCAGTACTTC.